This TCR beta chain is from a study of CD8+ T cells in alopecia areata. Study-wide points: With tofacitinib ongoing, many expanded lesional clones persisted in both scalp and blood. Since there was just one nonresponder, nobody can yet say how baseline CD8+ expansion ties to response. Tofacitinib significantly brought down scalp clonality and expanded CD8+ clones among top 100.

Sequencing relied on a cDNA template that was reverse transcribed from extracted RNA. Sequenced by immunoSEQ multiplex PCR; TCRdb stores in-frame clones only, minus some. The table shows fewer than 200,000 clones, with less than 70% occurring only once. This sample's treatment: oral pan-JAK inhibitor, 5-10 mg twice daily. In alopecia areata patients, both lesional scalp punch biopsies and peripheral blood were collected. As for this clone: Its antigen is unidentified.

This sequence originates from a human donor with alopecia areata. The sequencing here drew on CD4+ T cells sorted from blood, taken at week 24, from a patient treated with tofacitinib.

CDR3 bases: TGTGCCAGCAACATGGCAGAGTACAATGAGCAGTTCTTC. It is translated as CASNMAEYNEQFF. V and J are TRBV6-5 and TRBJ2-1, with D hard to call. Trimming stripped 7 bases from V and 4 bases from J, with 11 bases between. Germline V gene sequence: CDR1 MNHEY, CDR2 SVGAGI. The CDR3 length is 13 residues.